This T cell receptor (beta chain) was retrieved from a study of spatial heterogeneity in lung cancer. Findings of the study overall: Expanded alpha and beta TCR counts within tumors tracked tumor mutation counts. There was tracking of ubiquitous and regional nonsynonymous mutations by the respective counts of ubiquitous and regional expanded TCRs.

This clonotype showed up just a few times. Its target is not known. This beta chain lies outside the target of a library built for alpha chains; its clone size means little. Sample time point: sample taken at primary tumor resection. The V and J ends lost 4 bases and 10 bases respectively, with 11 bases between them. CDR1 and CDR2 from the germline V gene are SGHAT and FQDESV (reference sequence). The CDR3 has 12 amino acids. MiXCR, applied by TCRdb to the 5' RACE reads, yields one record per CDR3 protein. The data show fewer than 15,000 distinct CDR3 sequences, about 6% seen once. Here the sequenced sample was lung tumor tissue, taken at surgery. The clonotype was recovered from a female donor with early-stage non-small cell lung cancer. The genes are TRBV11-1 and TRBJ2-1; D unclear. The CDR3 DNA reads as TGTGCCAGCAGCTACGAAAAGCCGGAGCAGTTCTTC. Protein sequence: CASSYEKPEQFF.